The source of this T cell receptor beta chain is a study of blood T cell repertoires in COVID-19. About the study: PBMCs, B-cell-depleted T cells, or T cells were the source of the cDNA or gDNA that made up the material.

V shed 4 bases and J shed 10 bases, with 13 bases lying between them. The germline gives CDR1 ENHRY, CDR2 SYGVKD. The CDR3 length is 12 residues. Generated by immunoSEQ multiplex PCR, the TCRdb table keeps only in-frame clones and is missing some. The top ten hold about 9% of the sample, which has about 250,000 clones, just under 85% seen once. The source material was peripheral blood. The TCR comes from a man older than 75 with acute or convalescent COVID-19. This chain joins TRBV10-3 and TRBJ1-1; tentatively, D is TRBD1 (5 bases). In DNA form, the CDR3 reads TGTGCCATCAGTGGAGGCGACAGATCAGCTTTCTTT. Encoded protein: CAISGGDRSAFF.